This TCR beta chain was recorded in a study of neurological immune-mediated disorders. Study-wide results and caveats: HTLV-1-associated myelopathy had the most TCR clonal expansion, whereas multiple sclerosis had the least (lower than in healthy controls).

This CDR3 comprises 12 residues. Deletions cut 5 bases from V and 8 bases from J, with 12 bases between. One entry per CDR3 protein results from TCRdb running MiXCR on the 5' RACE reads. The data show 45,000 to 50,000 distinct CDR3 sequences, 3% to 3.5% seen once. As to this clonotype: Antigen: not known. A much larger clone lies a single base off, so this may be a read error.

The sequence came from a woman between 45 and 60 years old with multiple sclerosis. V and J are TRBV12-3 or TRBV12-4 and TRBJ1-1; D call uncertain. The sample was PBMCs. The CDR3 DNA reads as TGTGCCAGCAGTAGGGTGGTAGAAGAAGCTTTCTTT. Amino acids: CASSRVVEEAFF.